This section outlines one T cell receptor (beta chain) sequence together with its context. This entry is derived from a study of blood T cell repertoires in COVID-19. The repertoire was sequenced with immunoSEQ multiplex PCR; TCRdb's copy has only in-frame clones and lacks some. The repertoire holds about 210,000 clones, approximately 90% seen once, with less than 1.5% in the top ten. This TCR came from a man aged 25 to 45 who had recovered from COVID-19. The sequencing sample was made of PBMCs or T cells enriched from blood (not recorded which).

DNA for the CDR3: TGTGCCAGCAGTGACCCCCAGACAGGACAACCGGCAGATACGCAGTATTTT. As protein: CASSDPQTGQPADTQYF. The chain recombines TRBV25-1 with TRBJ2-3, with TRBD1 as a possible D gene (6 bases). Trimming shortened V by 3 bases and J by 4 bases, and 20 bases separated the two germline ends. The CDR3 is 17 amino acids. CDR1 and CDR2 (germline): MGHDK, SYGVNS. The full variable domain, its missing parts supplied by reference TRBV25-1 and TRBJ2-3, is EADIYQTPRYLVIGTGKKITLECSQTMGHDKMYWYQQDPGMELHLIHYSYGVNSTEKGDLSSESTVSRIRTEHFPLTLESARPSHTSQYLCASSDPQTGQPADTQYFGPGTRLTVL.